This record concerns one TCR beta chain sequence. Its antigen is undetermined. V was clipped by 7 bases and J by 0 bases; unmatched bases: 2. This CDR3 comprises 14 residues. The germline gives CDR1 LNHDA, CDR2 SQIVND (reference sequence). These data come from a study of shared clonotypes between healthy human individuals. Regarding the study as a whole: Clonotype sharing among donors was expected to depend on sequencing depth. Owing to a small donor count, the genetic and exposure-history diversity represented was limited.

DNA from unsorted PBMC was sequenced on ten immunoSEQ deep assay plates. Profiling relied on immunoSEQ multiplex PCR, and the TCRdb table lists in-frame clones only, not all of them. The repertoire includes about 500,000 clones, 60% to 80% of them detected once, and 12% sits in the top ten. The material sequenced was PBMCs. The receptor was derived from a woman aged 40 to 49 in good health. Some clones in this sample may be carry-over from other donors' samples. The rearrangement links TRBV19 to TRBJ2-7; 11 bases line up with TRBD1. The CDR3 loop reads CASMGQGDSYEQYF. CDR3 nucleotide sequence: TGTGCCAGTATGGGACAGGGGGACTCCTACGAGCAGTACTTC. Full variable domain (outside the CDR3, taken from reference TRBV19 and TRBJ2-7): DGGITQSPKYLFRKEGQNVTLSCEQNLNHDAMYWYRQDPGQGLRLIYYSQIVNDFQKGDIAEGYSVSREKKESFPLTVTSAQKNPTAFYLCASMGQGDSYEQYFGPGTRLTVT.